These 16 T cell receptor beta chains were all obtained from the same sample, sequenced in a study of T cell responses to AZD1222 COVID-19 vaccine. Profiled with immunoSEQ multiplex PCR; TCRdb holds only in-frame clones, not every one. The profile shows 75,000 to 90,000 clones, about 88% of them singletons. The specimen comprised peripheral blood, sampled on day 0 of AZD1222 vaccination. The receptors shown here come from an adult in good health.

The chain has TRBV5-4 and TRBJ2-2; TRBD2 is a possible D gene (6 bases). Trimming stripped 3 bases from V and 5 bases from J, with 14 bases between. Germline V gives CDR1 SGHNT, CDR2 YYREEE (reference sequence). The CDR3 runs to 15 residues. The CDR3 nucleotides read TGTGCCAGCAGCTCTTCGGAGGGTTTGACCGGGGAGCTGTTTTTT. Its protein is CASSSSEGLTGELFF. The full variable domain, its missing parts supplied by reference TRBV5-4 and TRBJ2-2, is ETGVTQSPTHLIKTRGQQVTLRCSSQSGHNTVSWYQQALGQGPQFIFQYYREEENGRGNFPPRFSGLQFPNYSSELNVNALELDDSALYLCASSSSEGLTGELFFGEGSRLTVL.

The chain couples TRBV4-3 to TRBJ2-5; TRBD2 aligns across 8 bases. Losses at the gene ends were 3 bases for V and 4 bases for J; bases not matched to a gene: 13. Per the germline V gene, CDR1 is LGHNA and CDR2 is YSLEER. The CDR3 loop spans 17 amino acids. CDR3 amino acids: CASSQGVAGRGRETQYF. The DNA of the CDR3 is TGCGCCAGCAGCCAGGGTGTAGCGGGGCGCGGAAGAGAGACCCAGTACTTC.

This clone has just a few counts. The rearrangement uses TRBV9 and TRBJ2-6; D is possibly TRBD2 (6 bases). The V end lost 3 bases, the J end lost 0 bases, and 16 bases lay between the germline ends. The CDR3 contains 18 residues. Germline CDR1 is SGDLS and CDR2 is YYNGEE. The CDR3: CASSARREMSSGANVLTF. The CDR3 DNA follows: TGTGCCAGCAGCGCTCGACGGGAGATGAGCTCTGGGGCCAACGTCCTGACTTTC.

The chain uses TRBV5-8 and TRBJ1-1; no clear D gene. This CDR3 region has 14 residues. Germline V gene sequence: CDR1 SGHTS, CDR2 YDEGEE. The V gene lost 7 bases and the J gene lost 1 base, with 14 bases spanning the gap. The CDR3 nucleotides are TGTGCCAGCTCCGTGACTTGGTGGAACACTGAAGCTTTCTTT. This encodes CASSVTWWNTEAFF. Variable domain in full (rest from reference TRBV5-8 and TRBJ1-1): EAGVTQSPTHLIKTRGQQATLRCSPISGHTSVYWYQQALGLGLQFLLWYDEGEERNRGNFPPRFSGRQFPNYSSELNVNALELEDSALYLCASSVTWWNTEAFFGQGTRLTVV.

This clone was seen repeatedly, ten times or more. The chain has TRBV19 and TRBJ1-1; 7 bases are a match to TRBD1. The CDR3 length is 15 residues. From germline, CDR1 is LNHDA and CDR2 SQIVND (reference sequence). V dropped 7 bases and J dropped 2; count of bases not matched to a gene: 10. CDR3: CASTATGDKNTEAFF. CDR3 in DNA: TGTGCCAGTACCGCTACAGGGGACAAAAACACTGAAGCTTTCTTT.

The rearrangement links TRBV5-8 to TRBJ1-5; D uncertain. CDR3 length equals 14 residues. Per germline, CDR1 SGHTS and CDR2 YDEGEE. Trimming took 1 base from V and 7 from J, leaving 12 bases between them. The CDR3 DNA follows: TGTGCCAGCAGCTTGCCCGAGACCGGGCAGCCCCAGCATTTT. Its translation: CASSLPETGQPQHF.

This chain joins TRBV30 and TRBJ1-4, with D perhaps matching TRBD1 (6 bases). Germline V CDR1 and CDR2: GTSNPN, SVGIG (reference sequence). Trimming shortened V by 2 bases and J by 6 bases, and 19 bases separated the two germline ends. CDR3 length: 16 residues. In DNA, the CDR3 is TGTGCCTGGAGTCCGACCCAGGGGCATCCCCATGAAAAACTGTTTTTT. It specifies CAWSPTQGHPHEKLFF.

This chain joins TRBV6-5 and TRBJ2-7; 8 bases are a match to TRBD2. This CDR3 has 14 residues. Looked up from germline, CDR1 is MNHEY and CDR2 is SVGAGI. Trimming took 6 bases from V and 2 from J; bases not matched to a gene: 6. The CDR3 bases are TGTGCCAGCAGCCAACGGGGGGGGGCCTACGAGCAGTACTTC. Its translation: CASSQRGGAYEQYF.

The rearrangement joins TRBV3-1 (or the pseudogene TRBV3-2) to TRBJ2-3, with D perhaps matching TRBD2 (5 bases). The CDR3 is 12 residues long. V was shortened by 8 bases and J by 2 bases, with 8 bases between the two germline ends. CDR1 is LGHDT, CDR2 YNNKEL, per germline (reference sequence). The CDR3 region has the DNA TGTGCCAGCGGAGCGGCCACAGATACGCAGTATTTT. It specifies CASGAATDTQYF.

This clone was detected a few times. The genes are TRBV6-5 and TRBJ1-1; TRBD1 is a possible D gene (6 bases). The length of the CDR3 is 15 residues. Per germline, CDR1 MNHEY and CDR2 SVGAGI. V was shortened by 2 bases and J by 5 bases, with 15 bases between the two germline ends. CDR3 nucleotides: TGTGCCAGCAGTTACCCGGGGCAGGGGCGGACTGAAGCTTTCTTT. Protein: CASSYPGQGRTEAFF.

V usage is TRBV7-9 and J usage is TRBJ2-6; D is ambiguous. Germline loops: CDR1 SEHNR, CDR2 FQNEAQ (reference sequence). The CDR3 covers 18 residues. The V gene lost 2 bases and the J gene lost 0 bases, with 14 bases spanning the gap. CDR3 loop: CASSLSLGGGSGANVLTF. DNA for the CDR3: TGTGCCAGCAGCTTATCCTTGGGCGGCGGCTCTGGGGCCAACGTCCTGACTTTC.

The V gene is TRBV11-2, the J gene TRBJ1-2, with D possibly matching TRBD1 (5 bases). Looked up from germline, CDR1 is SGHAT and CDR2 is FQNNGV. CDR3 size: 15 residues. V was shortened by 1 base and J by 8 bases, with 17 bases between the two germline ends. The CDR3 protein is CASSLVGVAGSGYTF. In DNA, the CDR3 is TGTGCCAGCAGCTTAGTAGGGGTGGCCGGGAGCGGCTACACCTTC.

The chain has TRBV20-1 and TRBJ2-7; the match to TRBD2 covers 10 bases. Trimming removed 3 bases from V and 4 bases from J; junction bases left unmatched: 9. The germline V gene has CDR1 DFQATT and CDR2 SNEGSKA (reference sequence). This CDR3 contains 15 residues. Here the CDR3 reads CSASRASGGKYEQYF. CDR3 nucleotides: TGCAGTGCTAGTAGGGCTAGCGGGGGCAAATACGAGCAGTACTTC.

The rearrangement uses TRBV3-1 (or the pseudogene TRBV3-2) and TRBJ2-6; 8 bases are a match to TRBD1. The junction had 4 bases not matched to a gene; V was cut back by 4 bases and J by 2 bases. There are 16 residues in the CDR3. The germline V gene has CDR1 LGHDT and CDR2 YNNKEL (reference sequence). CDR3 DNA: TGTGCCAGCAGCCGACAGGGGAACACTGGGGCCAACGTCCTGACTTTC. Amino acids: CASSRQGNTGANVLTF.

This sequence joins TRBV5-5 and TRBJ2-3; D is undetermined. CDR3 size: 14 residues. Germline loops: CDR1 SGHKS, CDR2 YYEKEE (reference sequence). Trimming pared 7 bases from V and 2 bases from J, leaving 14 bases between. The CDR3 nucleotides read TGTGCCAGCTGCGAGTCCGGGTACACAGATACGCAGTATTTT. Protein: CASCESGYTDTQYF.

This clone has just a few counts. The rearrangement uses TRBV6-1 and TRBJ1-5; maybe TRBD1 (5 bases). Germline V gene data show CDR1 as MNHNS and CDR2 as SASEGT. The CDR3 has 16 amino acids. Trimming took off 3 bases at V and 5 bases at J, with 17 bases between the two ends. The CDR3 sequence: CASSDRITRVDQPQHF. The CDR3 DNA follows: TGTGCCAGCAGTGACCGTATTACCAGGGTGGATCAGCCCCAGCATTTT.